The source of this T cell receptor (beta chain) is a study of Graves' ophthalmopathy and Graves' hyperthyroidism. Study-level information: Specimen type is peripheral blood, obtained at initial diagnosis before any treatment. The study's findings and limits: Also, most clonotypes expanded in the thyroid above 0.001 frequency appeared in blood. Ophthalmopathy versus stable hyperthyroidism: 13-signature model gave less than 90% sensitivity, roughly 81% specificity.

Regarding this clonotype: Its antigen is unidentified.

RNA served as the template for amplifying TCR beta CDR3 regions. First-round RT-PCR used HTBI primers; second-round multiplex PCR followed. TCRdb reanalysed the multiplex PCR reads using MiXCR and keeps one entry per CDR3 protein. The data show 350,000 to 400,000 distinct CDR3 sequences, 15% to 20% seen once. V lost 6 bases to trimming and J lost 5 bases; unmatched junction nucleotides: 13. Germline-derived CDR1 and CDR2 are SGHTA and FQGNSA. The CDR3 extends over 16 amino acids. The TCR comes from a woman younger than 35 with Graves' ophthalmopathy. Sequenced material: peripheral blood. J is TRBJ2-5 and V is TRBV7-2; 9 bases match TRBD2. CDR3 sequence (DNA): TGTGCCAGCAGTGATAGGAGCGGGAGGTCGGTGGAGACCCAGTACTTC. As protein: CASSDRSGRSVETQYF.